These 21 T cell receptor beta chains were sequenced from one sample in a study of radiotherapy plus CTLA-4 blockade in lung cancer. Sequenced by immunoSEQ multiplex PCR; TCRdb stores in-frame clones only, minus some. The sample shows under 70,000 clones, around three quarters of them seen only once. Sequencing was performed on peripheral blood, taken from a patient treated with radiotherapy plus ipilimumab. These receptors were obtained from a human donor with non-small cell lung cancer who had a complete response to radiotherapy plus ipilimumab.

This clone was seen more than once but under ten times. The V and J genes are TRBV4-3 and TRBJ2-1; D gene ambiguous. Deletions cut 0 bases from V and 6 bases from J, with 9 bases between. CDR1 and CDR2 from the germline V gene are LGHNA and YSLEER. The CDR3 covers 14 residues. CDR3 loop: CASSQDRAGNEQFF. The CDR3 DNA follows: TGCGCCAGCAGCCAAGATCGGGCAGGCAATGAGCAGTTCTTC.

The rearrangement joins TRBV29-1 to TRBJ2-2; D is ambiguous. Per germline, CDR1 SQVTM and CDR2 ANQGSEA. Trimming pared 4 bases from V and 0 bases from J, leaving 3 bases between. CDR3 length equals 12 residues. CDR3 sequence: CSVVANTGELFF. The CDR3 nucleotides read TGCAGCGTTGTTGCGAACACCGGGGAGCTGTTTTTT.

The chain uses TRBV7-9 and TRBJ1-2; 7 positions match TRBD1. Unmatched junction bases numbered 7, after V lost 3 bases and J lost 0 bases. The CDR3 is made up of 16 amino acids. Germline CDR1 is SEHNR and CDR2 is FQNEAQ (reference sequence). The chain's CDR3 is CASSLGGGQANYGYTF. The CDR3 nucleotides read TGTGCCAGCAGCTTGGGGGGCGGACAGGCTAACTATGGCTACACCTTC.

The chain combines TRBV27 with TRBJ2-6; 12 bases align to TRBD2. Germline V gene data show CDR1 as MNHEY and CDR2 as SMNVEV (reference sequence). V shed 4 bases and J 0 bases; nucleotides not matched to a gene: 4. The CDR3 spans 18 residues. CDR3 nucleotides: TGTGCCAGCAGTTCGACTAGCGGGAGCCTCTCTGGGGCCAACGTCCTGACTTTC. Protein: CASSSTSGSLSGANVLTF.

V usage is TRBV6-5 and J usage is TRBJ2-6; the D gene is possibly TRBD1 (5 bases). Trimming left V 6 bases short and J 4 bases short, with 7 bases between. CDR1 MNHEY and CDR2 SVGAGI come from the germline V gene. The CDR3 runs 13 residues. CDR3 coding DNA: TGTGCCAGCAGACGACAGGGGGCCAACGTCCTGACTTTC. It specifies CASRRQGANVLTF.

The CDR3 loop is CASTLRLMGIGEKLFF. The DNA of the CDR3 is TGTGCCAGTACCTTAAGATTGATGGGGATTGGTGAAAAACTGTTTTTT. The chain joins TRBV19 to TRBJ1-4, with unresolved D. Germline-derived CDR1 and CDR2 are LNHDA and SQIVND (reference sequence). The ends were cut back, 7 bases at V and 7 bases at J, with 22 bases in the middle. The CDR3 extends over 16 amino acids.

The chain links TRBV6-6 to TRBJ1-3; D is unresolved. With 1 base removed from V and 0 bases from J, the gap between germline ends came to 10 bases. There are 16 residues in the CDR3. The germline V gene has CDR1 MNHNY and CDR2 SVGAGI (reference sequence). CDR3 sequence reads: CASSYLERPSGNTIYF. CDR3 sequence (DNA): TGTGCCAGCAGTTACTTGGAGCGTCCCTCTGGAAACACCATATATTTT.

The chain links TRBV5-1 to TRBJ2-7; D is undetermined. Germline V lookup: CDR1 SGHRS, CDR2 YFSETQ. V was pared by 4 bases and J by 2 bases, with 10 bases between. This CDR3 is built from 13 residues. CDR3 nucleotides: TGCGCCAGCAGCCTCTCTCCAACCTACGAGCAGTACGTC. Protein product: CASSLSPTYEQYV.

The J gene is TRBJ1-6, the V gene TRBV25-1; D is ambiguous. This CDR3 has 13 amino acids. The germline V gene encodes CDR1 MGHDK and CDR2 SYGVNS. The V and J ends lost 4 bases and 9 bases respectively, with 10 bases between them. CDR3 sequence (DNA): TGTGCCAGCAGTGTGGCAGAGGGTTCACCCCTCCACTTT. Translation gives CASSVAEGSPLHF.

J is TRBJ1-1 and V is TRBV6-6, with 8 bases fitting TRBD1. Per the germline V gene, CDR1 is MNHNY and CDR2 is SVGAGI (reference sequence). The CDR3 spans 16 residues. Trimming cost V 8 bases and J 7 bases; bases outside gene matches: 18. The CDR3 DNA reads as TGTGCCAGCTTACTCCATGGACAGGGACGGGCCGTTGAAGCTTTCTTT. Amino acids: CASLLHGQGRAVEAFF.

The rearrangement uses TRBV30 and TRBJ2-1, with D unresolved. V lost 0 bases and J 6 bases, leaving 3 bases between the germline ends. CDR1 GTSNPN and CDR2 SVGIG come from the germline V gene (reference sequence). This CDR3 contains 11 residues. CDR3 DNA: TGTGCCTGGAGTGTATTCAATGAGCAGTTCTTC. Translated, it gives CAWSVFNEQFF.

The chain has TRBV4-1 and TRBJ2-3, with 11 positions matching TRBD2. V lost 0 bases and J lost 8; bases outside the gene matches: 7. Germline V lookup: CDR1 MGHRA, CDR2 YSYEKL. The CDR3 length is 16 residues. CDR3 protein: CASSQDDWTSGSTQYF. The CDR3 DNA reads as TGCGCCAGCAGCCAAGACGACTGGACTAGCGGGTCTACGCAGTATTTT.

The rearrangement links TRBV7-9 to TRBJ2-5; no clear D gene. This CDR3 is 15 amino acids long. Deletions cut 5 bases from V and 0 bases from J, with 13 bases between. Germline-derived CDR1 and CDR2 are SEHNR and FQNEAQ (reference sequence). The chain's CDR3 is CASSPNLGNQETQYF. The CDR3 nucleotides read TGTGCCAGCAGCCCCAACTTGGGAAACCAAGAGACCCAGTACTTC.

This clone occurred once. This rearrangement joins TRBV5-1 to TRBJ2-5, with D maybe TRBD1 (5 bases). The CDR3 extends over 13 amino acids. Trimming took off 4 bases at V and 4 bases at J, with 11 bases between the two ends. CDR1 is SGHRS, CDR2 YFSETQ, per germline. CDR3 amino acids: CASSQGVGETQYF. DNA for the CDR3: TGCGCCAGCAGCCAGGGTGTTGGAGAGACCCAGTACTTC.

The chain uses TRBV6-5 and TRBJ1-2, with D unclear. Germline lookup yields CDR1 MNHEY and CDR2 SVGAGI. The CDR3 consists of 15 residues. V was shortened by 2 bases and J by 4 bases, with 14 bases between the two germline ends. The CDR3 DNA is TGTGCCAGCAGTTACCGGCAGCCACGGGGCTATGGCTACACCTTC. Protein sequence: CASSYRQPRGYGYTF.

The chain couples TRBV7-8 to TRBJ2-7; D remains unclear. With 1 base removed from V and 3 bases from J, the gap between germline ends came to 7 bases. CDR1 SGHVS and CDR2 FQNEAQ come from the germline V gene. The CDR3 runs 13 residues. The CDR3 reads CASSLDRVYEQYF. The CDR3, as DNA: TGTGCCAGCAGCTTAGACAGAGTCTACGAGCAGTACTTC.

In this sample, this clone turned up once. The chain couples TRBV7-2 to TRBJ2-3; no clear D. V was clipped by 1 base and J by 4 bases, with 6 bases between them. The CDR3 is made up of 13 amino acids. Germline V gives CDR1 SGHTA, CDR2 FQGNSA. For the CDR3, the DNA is TGTGCCAGCAGCTTAGGCTCGGCAGATACGCAGTATTTT. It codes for CASSLGSADTQYF.

The CDR3 here is CSVEDPVVQYF. The CDR3 nucleotides are TGCAGCGTTGAAGATCCCGTGGTCCAGTACTTC. The J gene is TRBJ2-5, the V gene TRBV29-1; D is uncertain. The CDR3 is 11 residues long. Trimming removed 0 bases from V and 10 bases from J, with 9 bases in between. CDR1 is SQVTM, CDR2 ANQGSEA, per germline.

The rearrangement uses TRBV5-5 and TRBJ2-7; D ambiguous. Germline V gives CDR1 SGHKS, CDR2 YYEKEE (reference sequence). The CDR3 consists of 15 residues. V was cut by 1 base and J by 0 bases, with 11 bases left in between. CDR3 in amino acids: CASSLTDAASYEQYF. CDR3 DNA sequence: TGTGCCAGCAGCTTGACGGACGCCGCCTCCTACGAGCAGTACTTC.

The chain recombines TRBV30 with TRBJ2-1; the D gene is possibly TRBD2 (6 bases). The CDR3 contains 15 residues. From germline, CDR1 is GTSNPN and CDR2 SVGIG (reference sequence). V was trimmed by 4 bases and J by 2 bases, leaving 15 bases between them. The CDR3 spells CAWKGPGGTYNEQFF. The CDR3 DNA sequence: TGTGCCTGGAAGGGCCCTGGCGGGACCTACAATGAGCAGTTCTTC.

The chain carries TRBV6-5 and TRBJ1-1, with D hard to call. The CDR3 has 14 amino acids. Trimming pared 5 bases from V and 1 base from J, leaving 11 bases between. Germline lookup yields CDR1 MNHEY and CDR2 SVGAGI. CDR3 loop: CASSPPTANTEAFF. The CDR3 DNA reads TGTGCCAGCAGTCCCCCGACCGCGAACACTGAAGCTTTCTTT.